One and the same sample provided the 4 T cell receptor delta chains below, sequenced in a study of DNA immune sequencing with unique molecular identifiers. A 32-plex genomic DNA assay used primers for all 8 TRDV and 4 TRDJ genes. Adapter PCR followed two to three barcoding PCR cycles that attached a 12-nucleotide UMI. TCRdb reran clone calling via CATT on the multiplex PCR reads. This table holds 1,500 to 2,000 delta-chain clones, roughly 12% found once. The sequencing sample was made of gamma-delta T cells enriched from blood buffy coat, or unenriched PBMCs (not recorded which). These receptors were obtained from a human donor in good health.

This clone counts as medium-sized. This sequence joins TRAV38-2/DV8 and TRDJ3, with 8 bases aligning to TRDD3. The CDR3 loop spans 18 amino acids. The V segment lost 4 bases and the J segment 1 base; nucleotides outside the gene matches: 7. CDR1 is TSESDYY and CDR2 is QEAYKQQN in the germline V gene. CDR3 loop: CAYRGTGGNSWDTRQMFF. In nucleotides, the CDR3 is TGTGCTTATAGGGGCACTGGGGGGAATTCCTGGGACACCCGACAGATGTTTTTC.

This clone was counted between two and nine times. A far larger clone differs by one base, so this is likely a read error. The same CDR3 also results from other DNA sequences found in this sample. The J gene is TRDJ1, the V gene TRDV2; perhaps TRDD3 as D (6 bases). Trimming pared 0 bases from V and 4 bases from J, leaving 23 bases between. Germline CDR1 reads GEAIGNYY; CDR2 reads EKD. This CDR3 has 18 residues. The CDR3 loop is CACDTVTTLGDNGDKLIF. For the CDR3, the DNA is TGTGCCTGTGACACCGTAACCACACTGGGAGATAATGGCGATAAACTCATCTTT.

In regard to this clone: A read error is the likely source, as a far larger clone sits one nucleotide away. In the same sample, other DNA sequences code for this CDR3. V gene TRDV2 combines with J gene TRDJ1; D is possibly TRDD3 (5 bases). This CDR3 has 15 residues. Trimming took off 0 bases at V and 2 bases at J, with 12 bases between the two ends. The V gene's germline CDR1 is GEAIGNYY and CDR2 EKD. The CDR3 loop is CACDTVGGRTDKLIF. The CDR3 DNA reads as TGTGCCTGTGACACCGTCGGGGGTCGAACCGATAAACTCATCTTT.

By proportion, this clone is medium-sized. The sample carries other DNA sequences with the same CDR3. The genes are TRDV2 and TRDJ1; 12 positions match TRDD3. The length of the CDR3 is 18 residues. Per the germline V gene, CDR1 is GEAIGNYY and CDR2 is EKD. The trim removed 3 bases at V and 0 bases at J, leaving 10 bases unmatched. The CDR3 nucleotides are TGTGCCTGTGACTCCCTGGGGGATACGCGCCGTTACACCGATAAACTCATCTTT. Translation: CACDSLGDTRRYTDKLIF.